Below are 6 T cell receptor beta chains sequenced from a single sample in a study of OX40 agonist ivuxolimab in advanced cancers. The method was immunoSEQ multiplex PCR; TCRdb's version includes in-frame clones alone and lacks a portion of them. The sample consists of tens of thousands of clones, roughly 89% of them appearing once. The source material was CD4+ or CD8+ T cells sorted from blood, sampled in a trial of the OX40 agonist ivuxolimab. The origin of the receptors is an adult with an advanced solid tumor such as melanoma, head and neck, liver or kidney cancer.

The V call is TRBV7-2, the J call TRBJ2-3; D may be TRBD1 (6 bases). CDR3 length: 18 residues. Germline-derived CDR1 and CDR2 are SGHTA and FQGNSA. Trimming removed 2 bases at V and 2 bases at J, with 20 bases between. CDR3 protein: CASSLWADSFPATDTQYF. The CDR3 DNA follows: TGTGCCAGCAGCTTATGGGCGGACAGCTTCCCAGCCACAGATACGCAGTATTTT.

This clone was picked up a small number of times. This rearrangement joins TRBV6-6 to TRBJ1-5; D ambiguous. The germline gives CDR1 MNHNY, CDR2 SVGAGI (reference sequence). CDR3 length equals 16 residues. V lost 6 bases to trimming and J lost 0 bases, with 15 bases between them. The CDR3 reads CASSESDGSSNQPQHF. The CDR3 DNA sequence: TGTGCCAGCAGCGAATCGGACGGCTCTAGCAATCAGCCCCAGCATTTT.

The rearrangement joins TRBV27 to TRBJ2-6; D is uncertain. The CDR3 has 16 amino acids. Germline assignment: CDR1 MNHEY and CDR2 SMNVEV (reference sequence). V dropped 5 bases and J dropped 5 bases, with 16 bases sitting between them. CDR3 nucleotide sequence: TGTGCCAGCAGTCCCCTCAAGAAGGGTCGGGCCAACGTCCTGACTTTC. The encoded protein is CASSPLKKGRANVLTF.

This clone was counted between two and nine times. This chain connects TRBV25-1 to TRBJ2-7; no clear D gene. CDR1 and CDR2 (germline): MGHDK, SYGVNS. Trimming pared 5 bases from V and 3 bases from J, leaving 5 bases between. The CDR3 consists of 11 residues. The CDR3 reads CASSRYYEQYF. CDR3 DNA sequence: TGTGCCAGCAGTAGGTACTACGAGCAGTACTTC.

The rearrangement joins TRBV19 to TRBJ2-1, with TRBD1 as a possible D gene (6 bases). The CDR3 spans 15 residues. V shed 3 bases and J shed 6 bases, with 15 bases lying between them. Germline V gene sequence: CDR1 LNHDA, CDR2 SQIVND (reference sequence). CDR3 nucleotide sequence: TGTGCCAGTAGTATGCAACAGGGCGGAAGCAATGAGCAGTTCTTC. The encoded protein is CASSMQQGGSNEQFF. Complete variable domain (other parts from reference TRBV19 and TRBJ2-1): DGGITQSPKYLFRKEGQNVTLSCEQNLNHDAMYWYRQDPGQGLRLIYYSQIVNDFQKGDIAEGYSVSREKKESFPLTVTSAQKNPTAFYLCASSMQQGGSNEQFFGPGTRLTVL.

This clone has more than one count but fewer than ten. V gene TRBV30 combines with J gene TRBJ2-1; D is undetermined. This CDR3 has 15 residues. V was clipped by 0 bases and J by 0 bases, with 9 bases between them. Germline assignment: CDR1 GTSNPN and CDR2 SVGIG (reference sequence). This CDR3 is CAWSVLANSYNEQFF. The CDR3, as DNA: TGTGCCTGGAGTGTACTGGCTAACTCCTACAATGAGCAGTTCTTC.